The 14 T cell receptor beta chains given below trace back to one sample, sequenced in a study of monozygotic twins with inflammatory bowel disease. Using the 5' RACE reads, TCRdb records one entry per CDR3 protein without DNA. This listing includes over 35,000 distinct CDR3 sequences. Material for sequencing was blood. These receptors all stem from a human donor with ulcerative colitis or Crohn's disease, or a healthy co-twin of an affected twin (not recorded which).

CDR3 residues: CASRDLPGNEKLFF. This chain joins TRBV27 and TRBJ1-4; with no DNA, the TCRdb D assignment of TRBD1 cannot be verified. This CDR3 contains 14 residues. CDR1 MNHEY and CDR2 SMNVEV come from the germline V gene (reference sequence).

J is TRBJ2-1 and V is TRBV5-1; TCRdb calls TRBD2, which cannot be checked without DNA. CDR3 length: 13 amino acids. Germline CDR1 reads SGHRS; CDR2 reads YFSETQ. The CDR3 sequence: CASTLAGSNEQFF. The full variable domain, completed using reference TRBV5-1 and TRBJ2-1, is KAGVTQTPRYLIKTRGQQVTLSCSPISGHRSVSWYQQTPGQGLQFLFEYFSETQRNKGNFPGRFSGRQFSNSRSEMNVSTLELGDSALYLCASTLAGSNEQFFGPGTRLTVL.

This chain joins TRBV4-1 and TRBJ2-1; the D gene TCRdb calls, TRBD2, cannot be checked with no DNA. The germline V gene has CDR1 MGHRA and CDR2 YSYEKL. The CDR3 has 20 amino acids. CDR3 sequence: CASSLQGLKRLADSYNEQFF.

The V and J genes are TRBV6-1 and TRBJ1-1; TCRdb's D call, TRBD1, is unchecked because there is no DNA. Germline V gene data show CDR1 as MNHNS and CDR2 as SASEGT. The CDR3 runs to 14 residues. CDR3 in amino acids: CASSRQGAYTEAFF.

The chain has TRBV5-1 and TRBJ1-2. The CDR3 spans 14 residues. Germline CDR1 SGHRS, CDR2 YFSETQ. The CDR3 loop is CASSSDSNNYGYTF. The full variable domain, its missing parts supplied by reference TRBV5-1 and TRBJ1-2, is KAGVTQTPRYLIKTRGQQVTLSCSPISGHRSVSWYQQTPGQGLQFLFEYFSETQRNKGNFPGRFSGRQFSNSRSEMNVSTLELGDSALYLCASSSDSNNYGYTFGSGTRLTVV.

The chain joins TRBV27 to TRBJ2-5; the D call of TRBD2 rests on TCRdb alone, since no DNA is present to check it. The CDR3 loop spans 17 amino acids. CDR1 is MNHEY and CDR2 is SMNVEV in the germline V gene (reference sequence). The CDR3 is CASSLSWLAGVSETQYF.

CDR3 loop: CASSTRRLAGMNEQFF. The V and J genes are TRBV27 and TRBJ2-1; lacking DNA, the TRBD2 call made by TCRdb goes unchecked. This CDR3 has 16 amino acids. Germline CDR1 reads MNHEY; CDR2 reads SMNVEV (reference sequence).

This chain connects TRBV7-8 to TRBJ1-1. The CDR3 extends over 14 amino acids. Germline values: CDR1 SGHVS, CDR2 FQNEAQ. The CDR3 is CASSFQLGNTEAFF.

This chain joins TRBV11-2 and TRBJ2-2; TCRdb gives TRBD1 as the D gene, but with no DNA this cannot be confirmed. Germline values: CDR1 SGHAT, CDR2 FQNNGV. This CDR3 is 19 amino acids long. The CDR3 loop reads CASSSSARTGQGASGELFF.

The chain links TRBV23-1 to TRBJ1-1; checking the TCRdb D call of TRBD1 is not possible without DNA. TRBV23-1 is reported as an ORF; its role is uncertain. The CDR3 totals 17 residues. The CDR3 region is CASSHQKTGTGKTEAFF.

This clonotype is medium-sized (0.01 to 0.1%) by frequency. The chain employs TRBV20-1 and TRBJ1-5. CDR3 size: 14 residues. Germline CDR1 DFQATT, CDR2 SNEGSKA (reference sequence). The chain's CDR3 is CSARKPGDNQPQHF.

The gene calls are TRBV7-9 and TRBJ2-7; TCRdb proposes TRBD2, but this gene call is untestable without DNA. Germline CDR1 reads SEHNR; CDR2 reads FQNEAQ (reference sequence). The CDR3 covers 16 residues. The CDR3 protein is CASSFDLAGDTDEQYF.

V gene TRBV20-1 combines with J gene TRBJ2-3; TCRdb names TRBD1, which stays unverified in the absence of DNA. The CDR3 runs to 15 residues. The germline CDR1 and CDR2 sequences are DFQATT and SNEGSKA (reference sequence). The CDR3 spells CSARDLDRSTDTQYF.

The chain uses TRBV6-1 and TRBJ1-2; TCRdb's assignment of TRBD1 cannot be checked, as there is no DNA. The CDR3 runs to 14 residues. Germline CDR1 MNHNS, CDR2 SASEGT. CDR3 sequence: CASRVGDRGYGYTF.